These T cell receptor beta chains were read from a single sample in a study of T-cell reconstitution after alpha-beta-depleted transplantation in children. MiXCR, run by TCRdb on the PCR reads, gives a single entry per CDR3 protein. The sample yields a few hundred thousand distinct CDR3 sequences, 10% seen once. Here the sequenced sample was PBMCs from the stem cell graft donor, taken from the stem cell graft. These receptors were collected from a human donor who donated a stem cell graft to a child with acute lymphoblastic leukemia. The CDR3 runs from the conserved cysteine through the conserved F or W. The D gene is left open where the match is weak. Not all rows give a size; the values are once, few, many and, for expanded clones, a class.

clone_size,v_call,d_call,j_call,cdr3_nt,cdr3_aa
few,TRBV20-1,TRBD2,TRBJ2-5,TGCAGTGCTGGGGGGTGGGAACCGGGACTAGCTCTCGTGGAGACCCAGTACTTC,CSAGGWEPGLALVETQYF
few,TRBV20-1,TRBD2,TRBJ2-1,TGCAGTGCTGGCGGGCCACTAGCGGGAGTGTACAATGAGCAGTTCTTC,CSAGGPLAGVYNEQFF
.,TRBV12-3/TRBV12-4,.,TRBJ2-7,TGTGCCAGCAGTTTAAAACCCAACTACGAGCAGTACTTC,CASSLKPNYEQYF
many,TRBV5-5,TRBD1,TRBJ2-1,TGTGCCAGCAGCTTGGAACCCCGACAGGGGGCCACTGAGCAGTTCTTC,CASSLEPRQGATEQFF
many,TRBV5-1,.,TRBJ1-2,TGCGCCAGCAGCCCGCCCGGGGAGGGGGTCGCAACCACCTTC,CASSPPGEGVATTF
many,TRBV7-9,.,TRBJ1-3,TGTGCCAGCAGTTTGCCGGGGTCTGGAAACACCATATATTTT,CASSLPGSGNTIYF
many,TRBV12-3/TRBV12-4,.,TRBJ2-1,TGTGCCAGCAGTCTAGAGCGGGCTCTAACAAACTCCTACAATGAGCAGTTCTTC,CASSLERALTNSYNEQFF
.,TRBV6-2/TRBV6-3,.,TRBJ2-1,TGTGCCAGCAGCTCCTATGGGCCGGGCAATGAGCAGTTCTTC,CASSSYGPGNEQFF
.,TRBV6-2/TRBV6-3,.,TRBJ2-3,TGTGCCAGCAGTTATCTGGGTGCGGATACGCAGTATTTT,CASSYLGADTQYF
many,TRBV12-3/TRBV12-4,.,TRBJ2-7,TGTGCCAGCAGTTTGGTAGGGAACGAGCAGTACTTC,CASSLVGNEQYF
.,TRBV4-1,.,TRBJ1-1,TGCGCCAGCAGCCAAGGTAGGGGGAACACTGAAGCTTTCTTT,CASSQGRGNTEAFF
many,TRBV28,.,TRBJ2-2,TGTGCCACTCGACCTCAAAACACCGGGGAGCTGTTTTTT,CATRPQNTGELFF
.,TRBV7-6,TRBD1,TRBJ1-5,TGTGCCAGCAGCAAAGGACAGGGCCCCTTCGAGCCCCAGCATTTT,CASSKGQGPFEPQHF
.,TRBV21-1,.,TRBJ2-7,TGTGCCAGCCCCCGATCGTCGAGGACCTACGAGCAGTACTTC,CASPRSSRTYEQYF
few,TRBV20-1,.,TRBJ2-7,TGCAGTGCAAGGGAGTCGTGGGATTCCTACGAGCAGTACTTC,CSARESWDSYEQYF
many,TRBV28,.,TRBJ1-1,TGTGCCAGCAGTCTAGGGAGGGCCGGGGGCACTGAAGCTTTCTTT,CASSLGRAGGTEAFF
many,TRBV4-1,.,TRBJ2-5,TGCGCCAGCAGCCAAGAATCTCCGAGGGGGCAAGAGACCCAGTACTTC,CASSQESPRGQETQYF
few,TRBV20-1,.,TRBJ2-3,TGCAGTGCTAGAGGGCAGGGGACCGCAGATACGCAGTATTTT,CSARGQGTADTQYF
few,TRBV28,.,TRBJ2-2,TGTGCCAGCAGTTCACTCAGGGGAAGGGCTCCCGGGGAGCTGTTTTTT,CASSSLRGRAPGELFF
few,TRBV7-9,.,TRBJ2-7,TGTGCCAGCTTCGGAGGGGTCTCCTACGAGCAGTACTTC,CASFGGVSYEQYF
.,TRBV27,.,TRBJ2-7,TGTGCCAGCAGCCCCTTGACAGAAACCTACGAGCAGTACTTC,CASSPLTETYEQYF
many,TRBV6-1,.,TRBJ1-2,TGTGCCAGCAGTAGCCGCAGGACAATTAACTATGGCTACACCTTC,CASSSRRTINYGYTF
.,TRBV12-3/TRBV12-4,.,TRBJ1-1,TGTGCCAGCAGTTTCCATACCGCGAACACTGAAGCTTTCTTT,CASSFHTANTEAFF
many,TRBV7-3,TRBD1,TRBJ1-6,TGTGCCAGCAGCTCGACAGGGGGCAACTCACCCCTCCACTTT,CASSSTGGNSPLHF
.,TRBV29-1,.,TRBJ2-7,TGCAGCGTTGTACCAGCTTCGGGAGCGGGCTACGAGCAGTACTTC,CSVVPASGAGYEQYF
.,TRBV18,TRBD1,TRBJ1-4,TGTGCCAGCTCACCACGGCCACCGGGACAGGGGGGTGAAAAACTGTTTTTT,CASSPRPPGQGGEKLFF
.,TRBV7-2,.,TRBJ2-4,TGTGCCAGCAGCTTAGGCGGACACATTCAGTACTTC,CASSLGGHIQYF
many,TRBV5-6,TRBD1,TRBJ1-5,TGTGCCAGCAGCCAAGGGACAGGGGTACAGCCCCAGCATTTT,CASSQGTGVQPQHF
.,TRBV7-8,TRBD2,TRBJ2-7,TGTGCCAGCAGCTTATGGGATAGCGGGCTCTCCTACGAGCAGTACTTC,CASSLWDSGLSYEQYF
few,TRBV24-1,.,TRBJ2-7,TGTGCCACCAGTGACAAGACGTTGAGCGAGCAGTACTTC,CATSDKTLSEQYF
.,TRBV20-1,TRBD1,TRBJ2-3,TGCAGTGCTTCGACAGGGCTTCCTAGCACAGATACGCAGTATTTT,CSASTGLPSTDTQYF
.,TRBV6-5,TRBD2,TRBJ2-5,TGTGCCAGCAGTTCCGAACTAGCGGGAGGGAGGTTAGGTGAAGAGACCCAGTACTTC,CASSSELAGGRLGEETQYF
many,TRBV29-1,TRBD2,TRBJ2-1,TGCAGCGTTGGCCGACTAGCGGGAGGGCCAGGCAATGAGCAGTTCTTC,CSVGRLAGGPGNEQFF
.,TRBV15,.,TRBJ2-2,TGTGCCACCGGTTCGGCGAACACCGGGGAGCTGTTTTTT,CATGSANTGELFF
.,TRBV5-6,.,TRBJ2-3,TGTGCCAGCAGCTTGTCCCCCCAAACCGGGCATGGAGATACGCAGTATTTT,CASSLSPQTGHGDTQYF